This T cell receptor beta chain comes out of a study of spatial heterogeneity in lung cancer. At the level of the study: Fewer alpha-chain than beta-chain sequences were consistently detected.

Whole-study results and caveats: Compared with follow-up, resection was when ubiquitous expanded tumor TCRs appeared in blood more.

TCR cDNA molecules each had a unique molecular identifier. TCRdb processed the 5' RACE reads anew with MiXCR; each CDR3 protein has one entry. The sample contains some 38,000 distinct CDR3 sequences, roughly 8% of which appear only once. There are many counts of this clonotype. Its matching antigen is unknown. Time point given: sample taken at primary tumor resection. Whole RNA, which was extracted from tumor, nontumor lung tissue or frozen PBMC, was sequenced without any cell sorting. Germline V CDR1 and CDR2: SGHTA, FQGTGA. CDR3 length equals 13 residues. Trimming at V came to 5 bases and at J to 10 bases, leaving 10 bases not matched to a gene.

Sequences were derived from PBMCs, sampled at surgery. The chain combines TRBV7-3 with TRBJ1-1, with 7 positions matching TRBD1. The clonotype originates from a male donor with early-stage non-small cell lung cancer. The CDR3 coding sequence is TGTGCCAGCAGCCCCGGACAGGAGGAGAGAGCTTTCTTT. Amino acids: CASSPGQEERAFF.